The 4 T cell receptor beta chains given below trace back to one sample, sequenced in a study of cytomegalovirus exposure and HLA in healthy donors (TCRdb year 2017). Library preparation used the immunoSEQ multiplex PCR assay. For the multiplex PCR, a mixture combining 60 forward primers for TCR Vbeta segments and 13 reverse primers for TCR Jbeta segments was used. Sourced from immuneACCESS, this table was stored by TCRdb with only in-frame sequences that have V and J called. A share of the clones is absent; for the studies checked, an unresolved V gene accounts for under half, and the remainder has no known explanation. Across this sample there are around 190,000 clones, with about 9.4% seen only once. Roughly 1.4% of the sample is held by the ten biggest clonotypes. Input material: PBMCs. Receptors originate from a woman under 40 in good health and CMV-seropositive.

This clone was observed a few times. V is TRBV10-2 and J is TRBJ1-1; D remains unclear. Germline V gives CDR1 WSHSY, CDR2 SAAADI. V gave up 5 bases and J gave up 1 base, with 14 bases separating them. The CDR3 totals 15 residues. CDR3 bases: TGCGCCAGCAGTCGACCGGGGTCCCCGAACACTGAAGCTTTCTTT. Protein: CASSRPGSPNTEAFF.

The CDR3 DNA reads TGTGCCAGCAGCCTCCTGACAGGGGGCATATACGAGCAGTACTTC. Protein sequence: CASSLLTGGIYEQYF. The chain uses TRBV9 and TRBJ2-7; 10 bases are shared with TRBD1. This CDR3 comprises 15 residues. Germline values: CDR1 SGDLS, CDR2 YYNGEE. V shed 4 bases, J shed 4 bases, and the junction held 8 bases outside the gene matches.

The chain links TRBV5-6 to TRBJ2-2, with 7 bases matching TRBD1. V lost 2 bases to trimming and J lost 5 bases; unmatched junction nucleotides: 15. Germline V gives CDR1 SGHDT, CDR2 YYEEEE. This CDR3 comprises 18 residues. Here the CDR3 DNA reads TGTGCCAGCAGCTTTGATGGGGCGTGGACAGGAAGTACCGGGGAGCTGTTTTTT. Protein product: CASSFDGAWTGSTGELFF.

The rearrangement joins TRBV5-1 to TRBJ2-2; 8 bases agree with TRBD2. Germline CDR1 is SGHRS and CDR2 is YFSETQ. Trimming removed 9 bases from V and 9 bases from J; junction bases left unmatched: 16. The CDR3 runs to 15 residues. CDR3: CANCETAGGERELFF. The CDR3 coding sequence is TGCGCCAACTGCGAGACGGCGGGAGGTGAAAGGGAGCTGTTTTTT.